This T cell receptor (beta chain) was recovered during a study of T-cell memory formation after mild COVID-19. This clonotype was picked up a small number of times. Trimming removed 2 bases from V and 5 bases from J; junction bases left unmatched: 12. Per germline, CDR1 LGHNA and CDR2 YNFKEQ. This CDR3 has 17 amino acids. TCRdb called the 5' RACE reads again in MiXCR, with one record for every CDR3 protein. The sample consists of hundreds of thousands of distinct CDR3 sequences, approximately 14% of them appearing once. The receptor's source is a man between 18 and 29 years old who had mild COVID-19 (a few samples of this study predate the infection). Cell type and time point are not known. This sequence joins TRBV4-2 and TRBJ2-5; 9 bases fit TRBD2. The sample taken for sequencing was PBMCs or a T cell subset sorted from them (not recorded which). This chain's CDR3 is CASSQSAVAGEGETQYF. In DNA, the CDR3 is TGTGCCAGCAGCCAAAGCGCGGTAGCGGGGGAGGGGGAGACCCAGTACTTC.